This T cell receptor beta chain was recorded in a study of blood T cell repertoires in COVID-19. Study-wide background: The origin of the acute and convalescent COVID-19 samples was the United States, Italy and Spain.

CDR1 and CDR2 (germline): MGHRA, YSYEKL. The CDR3 covers 16 residues. Trimming left V 1 base short and J 0 bases short, with 13 bases between. In the study's own analysis: Nucleated cell counts were estimated from reference gene primer amplification. Clones were read by immunoSEQ multiplex PCR, and TCRdb kept only the in-frame ones, dropping some. V, J and clone size derive from that table, while D and trimming were established from the DNA sequence. The table shows about 130,000 clones, with approximately 82% occurring only once. The sequencing input was peripheral blood. This receptor was obtained from a woman aged 50 to 60 with acute or convalescent COVID-19. The rearrangement links TRBV4-1 to TRBJ2-7; D gene unclear. In DNA form, the CDR3 reads TGCGCCAGCAGCCAAGGAATCCGGTGGAGCTCCTACGAGCAGTACTTC. Its translation: CASSQGIRWSSYEQYF.